This entry features one TCR beta chain sequence. This specimen comes from a study of cytomegalovirus exposure and HLA in healthy donors. The CDR3 has 14 residues. Germline V CDR1 and CDR2: SGHVS, FQNEAQ. Deletions cut 2 bases from V and 6 bases from J, with 14 bases between. PCR primers comprised 60 Vbeta and 13 Jbeta primers. Under the authors' procedure: Among the unique TCR beta chains that a later analysis counted, about 86 million in all, about 10 million were shared. Measured with immunoSEQ multiplex PCR; TCRdb has only the in-frame clones, and not every one. The DNA gave D and trimming, while V, J and clone size come from that table. The profile shows fewer than 250,000 clones, roughly 86% of them singletons.

The source material was PBMCs. The chain joins TRBV7-8 to TRBJ2-7; unclear D gene. The TCR originated in a man aged 35-49 years in good health and CMV-seropositive. The CDR3, as DNA: TGTGCCAGCAGCTTAACGGCGGTGGTCAGCGAGCAGTACTTC. It specifies CASSLTAVVSEQYF.